This is a list of T cell receptor beta chains from one sample in a study of OX40 agonist ivuxolimab in advanced cancers. Using immunoSEQ multiplex PCR, the repertoire was profiled, and TCRdb retains in-frame clones only, with some absent. The table lists around 19,000 clones, just over 85% of them singletons. This sample comprised CD4+ or CD8+ T cells sorted from blood, obtained in a trial of the OX40 agonist ivuxolimab. The receptors were sampled from an adult with an advanced solid tumor such as melanoma, head and neck, liver or kidney cancer. The CDR3 runs from the conserved cysteine through the conserved F or W. The order of the fields is V gene, J gene, D gene, clone size, CDR3 DNA, CDR3 protein. The D gene is left open where the match is weak. Clone size, where shown, is once, few, many, or a class for clones that have expanded.

V: TRBV25-1; J: TRBJ2-7; D: -; size: -; DNA: TGTGCCAGCAGTGACCCTTCAGAGGGGTCCGGCGAGCAGTACTTC; CDR3: CASSDPSEGSGEQYF
V: TRBV27; J: TRBJ2-1; D: TRBD2; size: -; DNA: TGTGCCAGCAGTTTAGGACTAGCGGGAGGCCGCTCCTACAATGAGCAGTTCTTC; CDR3: CASSLGLAGGRSYNEQFF
V: TRBV11-3; J: TRBJ1-4; D: -; size: -; DNA: TGTGCCAGCAGCACCTCACATGGTATGATAGAAAAACTGTTTTTT; CDR3: CASSTSHGMIEKLFF
V: TRBV9; J: TRBJ2-5; D: -; size: -; DNA: TGTGCCAGCAGCGCCGGGAGCCATGGGGAGACCCAGTACTTC; CDR3: CASSAGSHGETQYF
V: TRBV9; J: TRBJ2-7; D: -; size: -; DNA: TGTGCCAGCAGCGTAGGGAGCGGGTTACACTACGAGCAGTACTTC; CDR3: CASSVGSGLHYEQYF
V: TRBV11-2; J: TRBJ2-5; D: -; size: -; DNA: TGTGCCAGCAGCTTAGATTACGGGGGTCAAGAGACCCAGTACTTC; CDR3: CASSLDYGGQETQYF
V: TRBV9; J: TRBJ2-1; D: TRBD2; size: -; DNA: TGTGCCAGCACCGTAGAGGGAGCGGGAGTCAATGAGCAGTTCTTC; CDR3: CASTVEGAGVNEQFF
V: TRBV7-9; J: TRBJ1-2; D: -; size: -; DNA: TGTGCCAGCAGCTTTAATAAGGGGTCGGATGGCTACACCTTC; CDR3: CASSFNKGSDGYTF
V: TRBV11-2; J: TRBJ1-6; D: TRBD1; size: -; DNA: TGTGCCAGCAGCTTTTCGGACAGGGGGCGTTCACCCCTCCACTTT; CDR3: CASSFSDRGRSPLHF
V: TRBV6-5; J: TRBJ2-7; D: TRBD1; size: -; DNA: TGTGCCAGCAGTTACCAGACAGGGGGCCTCTACGAGCAGTACTTC; CDR3: CASSYQTGGLYEQYF
V: TRBV4-1; J: TRBJ1-5; D: -; size: -; DNA: TGCGCCAGCAGCCAAGATGGAGAGCAGAGCCTCCGGCCCCAGCATTTT; CDR3: CASSQDGEQSLRPQHF
V: TRBV5-1; J: TRBJ1-6; D: TRBD1; size: -; DNA: TGCGCCAGCAACGGACAGGATAATTCACCCCTCCACTTT; CDR3: CASNGQDNSPLHF
V: TRBV6-5; J: TRBJ2-4; D: -; size: -; DNA: TGTGCCAGCAGTTACGGAACCGATGCGGACATTCAGTACTTC; CDR3: CASSYGTDADIQYF
V: TRBV18; J: TRBJ1-2; D: -; size: -; DNA: TGTGCCAGCTCACCCCGACACCGAGATAACTATGGCTACACCTTC; CDR3: CASSPRHRDNYGYTF
V: TRBV4-3; J: TRBJ2-5; D: -; size: -; DNA: TGCGCCAGCAGCCCCCAGTTTAGAGGGACCCAGTACTTC; CDR3: CASSPQFRGTQYF
V: TRBV7-6; J: TRBJ2-3; D: TRBD2; size: -; DNA: TGTGCCAGCAGCTTGGCTAGCGGGGTTTCCATAGGTACGCAGTATTTT; CDR3: CASSLASGVSIGTQYF
V: TRBV6-5; J: TRBJ2-5; D: TRBD2; size: -; DNA: TGTGCCAGCAGTTACTTGGGGGAGGGCGGGACCCAGTACTTC; CDR3: CASSYLGEGGTQYF
V: TRBV2; J: TRBJ1-2; D: -; size: -; DNA: TGTGCCAGCAGTCGTACAGGGTATGGCTACACCTTC; CDR3: CASSRTGYGYTF
V: TRBV9; J: TRBJ2-3; D: TRBD2; size: -; DNA: TGTGCCAGCAGCGTAGTAGGCGGGGGGGCCTCGGATACGCAGTATTTT; CDR3: CASSVVGGGASDTQYF
V: TRBV30; J: TRBJ2-3; D: TRBD1; size: -; DNA: TGTGCCTGGAGTGTACAGGGGTTTGGTACGCAGTATTTT; CDR3: CAWSVQGFGTQYF
V: TRBV11-2; J: TRBJ2-7; D: -; size: -; DNA: TGTGCCAGCAGCTTAGAGCGTCCGGGTATCAATATCCCCCTCTCCTACGAGCAGTACTTC; CDR3: CASSLERPGINIPLSYEQYF
V: TRBV13; J: TRBJ1-3; D: -; size: -; DNA: TGTGCCAGCAGCTTAAGAGGTTCTGGAAACACCATATATTTT; CDR3: CASSLRGSGNTIYF
V: TRBV11-3; J: TRBJ1-1; D: TRBD1; size: -; DNA: TGTGCCAGCAGCCAGAGACAGGGGGTGAACACTGAAGCTTTCTTT; CDR3: CASSQRQGVNTEAFF
V: TRBV5-1; J: TRBJ2-3; D: -; size: once; DNA: TGCGCCAGCAGCTTGGACTCCGGGCCAGATACGCAGTATTTT; CDR3: CASSLDSGPDTQYF